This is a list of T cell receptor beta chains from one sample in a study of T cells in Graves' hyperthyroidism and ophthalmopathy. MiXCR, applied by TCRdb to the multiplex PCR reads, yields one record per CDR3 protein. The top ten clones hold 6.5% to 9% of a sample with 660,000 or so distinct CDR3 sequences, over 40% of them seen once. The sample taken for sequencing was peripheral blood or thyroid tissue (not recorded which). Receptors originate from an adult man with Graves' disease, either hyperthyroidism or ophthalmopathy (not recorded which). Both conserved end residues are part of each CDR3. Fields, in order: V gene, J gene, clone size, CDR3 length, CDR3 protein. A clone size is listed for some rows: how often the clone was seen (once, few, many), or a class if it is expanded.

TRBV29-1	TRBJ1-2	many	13	CSVESRGVYGYTF
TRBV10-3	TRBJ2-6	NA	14	CAISGVTGANVLTF
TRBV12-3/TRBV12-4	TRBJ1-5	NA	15	CASSLFQGRGQPQHF
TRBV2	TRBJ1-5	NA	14	CASSGCTGNQPQHF
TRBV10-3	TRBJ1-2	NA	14	CAIRGTGGASHYTF
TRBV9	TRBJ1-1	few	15	CASSAGPQARTEAFF
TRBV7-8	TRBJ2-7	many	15	CASSLGLAGSNEQYF
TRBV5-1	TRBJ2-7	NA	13	CASSRQGAREQYF
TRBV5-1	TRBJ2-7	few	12	CASSSVAYEQYF
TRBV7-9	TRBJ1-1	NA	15	CASSQDLAANTEAFF
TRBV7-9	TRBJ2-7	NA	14	CARDPRQGAYEQYF